This T cell receptor (beta chain) was captured by sequencing in a study of Ad26.COV2.S vaccination and SARS-CoV-2 variants (dated by TCRdb to the early 2020s). With regard to the full study: Vaccine-arm donors came from COV1001, a multicentre, randomized, double-blind, placebo-controlled phase I-IIa trial of Ad26.COV2.S in healthy adults. Ad26.COV2.S was administered intramuscularly at a dose of 5x10^10 or 1x10^11 viral particles, either as one shot or as two shots given 56 days apart. Sequencing of the TCRbeta repertoire served to evaluate the specificity and breadth of SARS-CoV-2-reactive T cell receptors following Ad26.COV2.S vaccination. The TCR-sequenced set comprised approximately 32 samples: around 20 Ad26.COV2.S vaccine recipients, 5 placebo recipients and 8 SARS-CoV-2 convalescent individuals. Trial participants were randomized into five groups of five: low-dose or high-dose Ad26.COV2.S given once or twice, or placebo on both occasions. Blinding of investigators to trial group allocation was maintained during experiments and outcome assessment. Overall results and qualifications from the work: After vaccination, spike-specific CD8+ and CD4+ T cell responses were reported to show substantial breadth. Spike-specific TCR breadth was higher in Ad26.COV2.S recipients than in placebo recipients (P = 0.0014). Non-spike TCR breadth was comparable between vaccine and placebo recipients, consistent with the vaccine containing only spike. The study lacked the statistical power to compare responses across vaccine doses or regimens. The authors noted that total T cell responses may have been underestimated by the TCR breadth and depth analyses.

With respect to this clone: Its specific antigen is unknown. Per-base quality was not reported, and no clone a single base away is much larger than it.

TCRbeta CDR3 regions were sequenced with the immunoSEQ Assay. After extraction, genomic DNA underwent amplification by bias-controlled multiplex PCR, followed by high-throughput sequencing. In the original analysis: To quantify the absolute abundance of every unique TCRbeta CDR3 region, sequences were collapsed and filtered. T cell fraction was estimated by normalization of TCRbeta template counts to usable DNA, with usable DNA being measured through amplification of reference genes present in all nucleated cells. Repertoire TCRs were annotated as SARS-CoV-2-specific when V gene, CDR3 amino acid sequence and J gene were exactly matched to a known reactive TCR set. The reference SARS-CoV-2 TCR set came from MIRA and was filtered for enrichment in COVID-19-positive ImmuneCODE repertoires, removing public or cross-reactive TCRs. Drawing on the MIRA antigens, annotated TCRs were analysed further at the level of specific ORF or position within ORF. Breadth was defined as the number of annotated unique rearrangements divided by the total number of unique productive rearrangements, and depth was defined as the summed frequency of the annotated unique rearrangements. Group comparisons of TCR breadth used two-sided Wilcoxon rank-sum tests. As stored in TCRdb, this immuneACCESS dataset retains in-frame rearrangements with V and J assigned. A fraction of the clones does not appear; measured against another copy, unresolved V genes explain less than half of the discrepancy, and the remainder lacks a known reason. That table furnishes V, J and clone size, whereas the DNA furnished D and trimming. A total of roughly 700,000 clones appear in this sample, roughly 90% of them only once. In total, the top ten clones hold around 1.4% of the sample.

The label giving this sample's treatment or condition can be read as: 19 received Ad26.COV2.S at low or high dose, single or two shots; 5 received placebo; per-sample allocation not given. For vaccine and placebo recipients, repertoires were sequenced using samples collected on day 63 after the first injection. In Cohort 1b, some 25 adults aged 18-55 years were enrolled at a single site in Boston, USA, between 29 July and 7 August 2020. Ad26.COV2.S was a replication-incompetent adenovirus type 26 vector that expressed a prefusion-stabilized SARS-CoV-2 spike protein derived from the original Wuhan strain. Inclusive of the bounding cysteine and phenylalanine, the CDR3 is 14 residues long. Kept here is only the CDR3 DNA, which spans 42 bases and is read in frame from base 1. V drops 0 bases and J drops 3 bases, leaving 9 bases in between. The germline V gene encodes CDR1 MGHRA and CDR2 YSYEKL.

This specimen consisted of peripheral blood, obtained in a trial of Ad26.COV2.S vaccine versus placebo. The sequence is built from TRBV4-1 and TRBJ2-7; the D gene is not confidently resolved. The TCR sequence derives from a person aged 18-65 years who received the Ad26.COV2.S COVID-19 vaccine or a placebo. The CDR3 sequence is CASSQDPGRYEQYF. The bases are TGCGCCAGCAGCCAAGATCCTGGGCGCTACGAGCAGTACTTC.